The clone carrying this T cell receptor (beta chain) was observed a single time. As processed by the authors: Amplification of reference gene primers provided the estimated nucleated cell counts. Repertoires were generated with immunoSEQ multiplex PCR, while TCRdb's copy carries only in-frame clones and drops some. The DNA gave D and trimming, while V, J and clone size come from that table. The sample has tens of thousands of clones; around 78% are singletons. The sample belongs to a study of blood T cell repertoires in COVID-19. Study context: Samples came from the United States, Italy and Spain, spanning acute and convalescent COVID-19. In each case, the material was cDNA or gDNA derived from T cells, B-cell-depleted T cells, or PBMCs.

The CDR3 runs to 17 residues. V lost 7 bases and J 0 bases, leaving 21 bases between the germline ends. Germline V gives CDR1 LGHNT, CDR2 FRNRAP. The chain carries TRBV12-5 and TRBJ1-2, with D maybe TRBD1 (5 bases). The sequencing input was peripheral blood. This clonotype was sampled from a human donor in a cohort sampled during active COVID-19. DNA of the CDR3: TGTGCTAGTGTCAGAACTAGGGAGGGGCTAACTAACTATGGCTACACCTTC. Its protein is CASVRTREGLTNYGYTF.